This T cell receptor (beta chain) derives from a study of T cells in Graves' hyperthyroidism and ophthalmopathy. Across the whole study: Initial diagnosis, before any treatment, was when peripheral blood was collected.

V was pared by 4 bases and J by 4 bases, with 13 bases between. This CDR3 has 14 amino acids. From germline, CDR1 is LGHDT and CDR2 YNNKEL (reference sequence). RNA transcripts yielded amplified TCR beta CDR3 regions. HTBI primers were employed in a first-round RT-PCR of the TCR CDR3. Each CDR3 protein is one row after TCRdb ran MiXCR on the multiplex PCR reads. The table shows about 380,000 distinct CDR3 sequences, with roughly 14% occurring only once. With a duration under 2 months, the hyperthyroidism was newly diagnosed in patients aged 18 to 65. V and J are TRBV3-1 and TRBJ2-5, with D maybe TRBD1 (6 bases). The receptor's source is a man aged 25 to 40 with Graves' hyperthyroidism that later progressed to Graves' ophthalmopathy. The sample taken for sequencing was blood. The CDR3: CASSPDWGLETQYF. The CDR3 coding sequence is TGTGCCAGCAGCCCAGATTGGGGGCTAGAGACCCAGTACTTC.